These 26 T cell receptor beta chains were all obtained from the same sample, sequenced in a study of patients and donors after allogeneic stem cell transplantation. TCRdb reprocessed the RT-PCR reads via MiXCR and lists one record per CDR3 protein. Here the sample spans 80,000 to 90,000 distinct CDR3 sequences, about 44% being singletons. Material for sequencing was blood, either unsorted or a sorted T cell fraction (not recorded which). The receptors derive from a human donor who was either an allogeneic HSCT recipient or a stem cell or donor lymphocyte infusion donor (not recorded which). It is not recorded whose cells these are; they may come from a transplant donor.

The chain's CDR3 is CASNKSPTDTIYF. The CDR3 nucleotides are TGTGCCAGCAACAAGAGCCCGACGGACACCATATATTTT. The rearrangement joins TRBV7-6 to TRBJ1-3; unclear D gene. The CDR3 has 13 residues. CDR1 and CDR2 from the germline V gene are SGHVS and FNYEAQ. Trimming removed 7 bases from V and 8 bases from J, with 15 bases in between. The full variable domain, rest sourced from reference TRBV7-6 and TRBJ1-3, is GAGVSQSPRYKVTKRGQDVALRCDPISGHVSLYWYRQALGQGPEFLTYFNYEAQQDKSGLPNDRFSAERPEGSISTLTIQRTEQRDSAMYRCASNKSPTDTIYFGEGSWLTVV.

In this sample, this clonotype turned up a few times. This chain joins TRBV27 and TRBJ1-2; 7 nucleotides align to TRBD1. Trimming removed 5 bases from V and 4 bases from J; junction bases left unmatched: 13. The germline gives CDR1 MNHEY, CDR2 SMNVEV (reference sequence). CDR3 length equals 16 residues. CDR3 residues: CASSHRGTEFGYGYTF. The CDR3 region has the DNA TGTGCCAGCAGTCACAGGGGAACCGAATTCGGCTATGGCTACACCTTC.

The chain combines TRBV12-3 or TRBV12-4 with TRBJ2-5; no firm D call. Trimming removed 6 bases at V and 3 bases at J, with 14 bases between. The CDR3 has 14 amino acids. CDR3 DNA sequence: TGTGCCAGCAGCCGTGAACCTCGGAAAGAGACCCAGTACTTC. Translated, it gives CASSREPRKETQYF.

The CDR3 loop reads CASSLRQLDYEQYF. The CDR3 DNA reads TGTGCCAGCAGTTTAAGGCAGTTAGACTACGAGCAGTACTTC. The chain uses TRBV28 and TRBJ2-7; D ambiguous. The CDR3 has 14 amino acids. V lost 2 bases and J lost 3, with 11 bases in between. Per germline, CDR1 MDHEN and CDR2 SYDVKM.

CDR3 in amino acids: CASSFGGGSPLHF. The DNA for the CDR3 is TGTGCCAGCAGCTTCGGTGGGGGTTCACCCCTCCACTTT. The rearrangement joins TRBV7-6 to TRBJ1-6, with D possibly TRBD1 on 5 matching bases. From germline, CDR1 is SGHVS and CDR2 FNYEAQ. Trimming took off 3 bases at V and 9 bases at J, with 9 bases between the two ends. CDR3 length equals 13 residues.

The chain carries TRBV4-2 and TRBJ1-5; no definite D call. V gave up 1 base and J gave up 1 base, with 8 bases separating them. In germline, CDR1 is LGHNA, CDR2 YNFKEQ. This CDR3 is built from 15 residues. The CDR3 DNA is TGTGCCAGCAGCCAAGGGGGAACAAGCAATCAGCCCCAGCATTTT. It yields the protein CASSQGGTSNQPQHF.

The chain carries TRBV15 and TRBJ2-7, with no clear D. V lost 3 bases and J lost 3, with 12 bases in between. This CDR3 region has 14 residues. Germline CDR1 reads LNHNV; CDR2 reads YYDKDF (reference sequence). The DNA for the CDR3 is TGTGCCACCAGCAGGGAGACTGGGATCTACGAGCAGTACTTC. Its translation is CATSRETGIYEQYF.

The rearrangement joins TRBV28 to TRBJ2-7, with 10 bases lining up with TRBD1. V gave up 7 bases and J gave up 2 bases; unmatched junction bases: 8. The CDR3 consists of 15 residues. Germline assignment: CDR1 MDHEN and CDR2 SYDVKM. The CDR3, as DNA: TGTGCCAGCACATGGGCGGGACAGGGGCCCTACGAGCAGTACTTC. Residues: CASTWAGQGPYEQYF.

The chain couples TRBV28 to TRBJ1-1; D is ambiguous. Germline V gives CDR1 MDHEN, CDR2 SYDVKM. V lost 2 bases and J 6 bases, leaving 4 bases between the germline ends. The CDR3 consists of 11 residues. CDR3 sequence: CASSLDAEAFF. The CDR3 bases are TGTGCCAGCAGTTTAGACGCTGAAGCTTTCTTT. Together with reference TRBV28 and TRBJ1-1, the CDR3 gives the full variable domain: DVKVTQSSRYLVKRTGEKVFLECVQDMDHENMFWYRQDPGLGLRLIYFSYDVKMKEKGDIPEGYSVSREKKERFSLILESASTNQTSMYLCASSLDAEAFFGQGTRLTVV.

The chain is built from TRBV27 and TRBJ1-5; D ambiguous. The V gene's germline CDR1 is MNHEY and CDR2 SMNVEV (reference sequence). The V end lost 5 bases, the J end lost 1 base, and 6 bases lay between the germline ends. This CDR3 has 13 amino acids. CDR3 loop: CASSPRSNQPQHF. In DNA form, the CDR3 reads TGTGCCAGCAGTCCTAGAAGCAATCAGCCCCAGCATTTT.

The chain employs TRBV29-1 and TRBJ1-3; D is unclear. Germline CDR1 reads SQVTM; CDR2 reads ANQGSEA. V was cut by 4 bases and J by 4 bases, with 8 bases left in between. The CDR3 runs 12 residues. CDR3 loop: CSVGGTGNTIYF. Written as DNA, the CDR3 is TGCAGCGTTGGGGGAACAGGAAACACCATATATTTT.

This clonotype was observed a handful of times. The chain couples TRBV29-1 to TRBJ1-2, with D uncertain. The V gene's germline CDR1 is SQVTM and CDR2 ANQGSEA. This CDR3 is 14 amino acids long. V gave up 5 bases and J gave up 6 bases, with 19 bases separating them. The CDR3 loop reads CSVFSVTGFNGYTF. The CDR3 nucleotides read TGCAGCGTTTTTAGCGTGACGGGATTCAATGGCTACACCTTC. The whole variable domain, filled in from reference TRBV29-1 and TRBJ1-2, reads SAVISQKPSRDICQRGTSLTIQCQVDSQVTMMFWYRQQPGQSLTLIATANQGSEATYESGFVIDKFPISRPNLTFSTLTVSNMSPEDSSIYLCSVFSVTGFNGYTFGSGTRLTVV.

In nucleotides, the CDR3 is TGTGCCAGCAGTTCCGCACAGCAAGTTTCACCCCTCCACTTT. Its protein product is CASSSAQQVSPLHF. The rearrangement joins TRBV6-2 or TRBV6-3 to TRBJ1-6, with D unresolved. The germline V gene encodes CDR1 MNHEY and CDR2 SVGEGT. Trimming took 4 bases from V and 9 from J, leaving 13 bases between them. The CDR3 is 14 residues long.

This clonotype was counted only a few times. The CDR3 loop is CASVWTANTEAFF. The CDR3, as DNA: TGTGCCAGCGTATGGACGGCGAACACTGAAGCTTTCTTT. The V and J genes are TRBV7-9 and TRBJ1-1; D is uncertain. The V end was cut by 8 bases, the J end by 1 base, with 11 bases between. The CDR3 spans 13 residues. The V gene's germline CDR1 is SEHNR and CDR2 FQNEAQ (reference sequence).

Here the CDR3 reads CASSFIAGVSEQYF. CDR3 nucleotide sequence: TGTGCCAGCAGTTTTATAGCGGGAGTTTCCGAGCAGTACTTC. The chain uses TRBV28 and TRBJ2-7; 9 nucleotides match TRBD2. CDR1 MDHEN and CDR2 SYDVKM come from the germline V gene. The trim removed 3 bases at V and 6 bases at J, leaving 6 bases unmatched. The CDR3 runs to 14 residues.

CDR3 sequence: CASSQERARLLNSPLHF. CDR3 sequence (DNA): TGCGCCAGCAGCCAAGAAAGGGCCAGACTCTTAAATTCACCCCTCCACTTT. This chain joins TRBV4-3 and TRBJ1-6, with D unresolved. The CDR3 is made up of 17 amino acids. Germline CDR1 LGHNA, CDR2 YSLEER. V gave up 0 bases and J gave up 7 bases, with 16 bases separating them.

This clonotype was seen only a few times. The chain employs TRBV6-2 or TRBV6-3 and TRBJ1-2, with 8 bases fitting TRBD1. J lost 3 bases, V lost 6 bases, and 12 bases had no gene match. Germline CDR1 reads MNHEY; CDR2 reads SVGEGT. The CDR3 has 16 amino acids. The chain's CDR3 is CASSQGGDRGYYGYTF. Here the CDR3 DNA reads TGTGCCAGCAGCCAAGGCGGAGACAGGGGTTACTATGGCTACACCTTC.

The CDR3 DNA reads as TGCAGCTCAGGCCCTGGAGGCTACACCTTC. Translating it yields CSSGPGGYTF. V and J are TRBV29-1 and TRBJ1-2, with D hard to call. Germline values: CDR1 SQVTM, CDR2 ANQGSEA. This CDR3 region has 10 residues. Trimming left V 8 bases short and J 8 bases short, with 12 bases between. Filled out from reference TRBV29-1 and TRBJ1-2, the complete variable domain reads SAVISQKPSRDICQRGTSLTIQCQVDSQVTMMFWYRQQPGQSLTLIATANQGSEATYESGFVIDKFPISRPNLTFSTLTVSNMSPEDSSIYLCSSGPGGYTFGSGTRLTVV.

The chain links TRBV7-9 to TRBJ2-1; TRBD1 is a possible D gene (5 bases). V was cut by 1 base and J by 2 bases, with 18 bases left in between. Germline V gives CDR1 SEHNR, CDR2 FQNEAQ (reference sequence). The CDR3 length is 18 residues. CDR3 nucleotide sequence: TGTGCCAGCAGCTTAGAAAGGCGACAGCAACCACCCTACAATGAGCAGTTCTTC. Translating it yields CASSLERRQQPPYNEQFF.

The chain joins TRBV6-2 or TRBV6-3 to TRBJ1-5; 10 nucleotides line up with TRBD1. V shed 2 bases and J 9 bases; nucleotides not matched to a gene: 16. The CDR3 loop spans 18 amino acids. Germline-derived CDR1 and CDR2 are MNHEY and SVGEGT. The CDR3 loop is CASSYADRGRGHGRPQHF. The CDR3 nucleotides are TGTGCCAGCAGTTACGCTGACAGGGGGCGCGGGCACGGTAGGCCCCAGCATTTT.

This CDR3 is CASSLVQGTGELFF. The CDR3, as DNA: TGTGCCAGCAGCTTAGTCCAGGGTACCGGGGAGCTGTTTTTT. The gene calls are TRBV11-3 and TRBJ2-2; D might be TRBD1 (5 bases). The CDR3 consists of 14 residues. Deletions cut 1 base from V and 5 bases from J, with 8 bases between. Germline loops: CDR1 SGHNT, CDR2 YENEEA.

This clonotype was counted between two and nine times. The chain carries TRBV12-3 or TRBV12-4 and TRBJ1-2; TRBD1 matches at 8 bases. This CDR3 has 13 amino acids. The V gene end was trimmed by 5 bases and the J gene end by 6 bases; junction bases not matched to a gene: 5. The CDR3 protein is CASSRTGKDGYTF. CDR3 nucleotides: TGTGCCAGCAGTCGGACAGGGAAAGATGGCTACACCTTC.

This clonotype turned up a few times. V usage is TRBV29-1 and J usage is TRBJ1-1; D uncertain. The CDR3 has 11 amino acids. The ends were cut back, 7 bases at V and 1 base at J, with 7 bases in the middle. Per germline, CDR1 SQVTM and CDR2 ANQGSEA. The CDR3 DNA sequence: TGCAGCGCGACGGAGAACACTGAAGCTTTCTTT. This sequence encodes CSATENTEAFF.

The V and J genes are TRBV10-3 and TRBJ2-2, with TRBD1 as a possible D gene (6 bases). The CDR3 loop spans 13 amino acids. The germline CDR1 and CDR2 sequences are ENHRY and SYGVKD. With 10 bases removed from V and 2 bases from J, the gap between germline ends came to 11 bases. CDR3 coding DNA: TGTGCCACCTGGACAGACAACACCGGGGAGCTGTTTTTT. Translation gives CATWTDNTGELFF.

The V call is TRBV2, the J call TRBJ1-1; no clear D gene. The CDR3 has 13 residues. Per the germline V gene, CDR1 is SNHLY and CDR2 is FYNNEI. V shed 1 base and J shed 1 base, with 4 bases lying between them. CDR3 DNA: TGTGCCAGCAGTGAAGAGTGGAACACTGAAGCTTTCTTT. Encoded protein: CASSEEWNTEAFF.

As concerns this clonotype: One end of the junction varies from germline; a read error may be responsible. The chain links TRBV10-2 to TRBJ1-3; 10 nucleotides match TRBD1. The CDR3 spans 15 residues. Germline CDR1 and CDR2: WSHSY and SAAADI. The chain's CDR3 is CASSEWDRGGNTKYF. CDR3 nucleotides: TGCGCCAGCAGTGAGTGGGACAGGGGTGGAAACACCAAATATTTT.